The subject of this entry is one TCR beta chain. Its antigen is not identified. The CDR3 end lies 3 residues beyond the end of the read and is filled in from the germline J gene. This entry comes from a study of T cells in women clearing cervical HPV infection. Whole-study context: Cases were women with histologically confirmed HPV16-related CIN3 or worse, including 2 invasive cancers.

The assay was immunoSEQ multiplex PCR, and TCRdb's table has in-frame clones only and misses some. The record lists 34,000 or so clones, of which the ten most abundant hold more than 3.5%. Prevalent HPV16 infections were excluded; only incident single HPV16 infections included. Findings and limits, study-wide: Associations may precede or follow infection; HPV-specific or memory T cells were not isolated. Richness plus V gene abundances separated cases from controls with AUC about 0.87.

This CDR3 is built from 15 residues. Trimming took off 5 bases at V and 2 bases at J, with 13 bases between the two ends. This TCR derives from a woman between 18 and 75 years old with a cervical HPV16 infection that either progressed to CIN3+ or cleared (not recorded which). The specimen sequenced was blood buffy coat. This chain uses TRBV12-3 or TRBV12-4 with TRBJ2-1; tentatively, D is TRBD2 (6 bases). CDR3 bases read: TGTGCCAGCAGTCCGACTAGGGGAACCTACAATGAG. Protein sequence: CASSPTRGTYNE. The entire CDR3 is CASSPTRGTYNEQFF.